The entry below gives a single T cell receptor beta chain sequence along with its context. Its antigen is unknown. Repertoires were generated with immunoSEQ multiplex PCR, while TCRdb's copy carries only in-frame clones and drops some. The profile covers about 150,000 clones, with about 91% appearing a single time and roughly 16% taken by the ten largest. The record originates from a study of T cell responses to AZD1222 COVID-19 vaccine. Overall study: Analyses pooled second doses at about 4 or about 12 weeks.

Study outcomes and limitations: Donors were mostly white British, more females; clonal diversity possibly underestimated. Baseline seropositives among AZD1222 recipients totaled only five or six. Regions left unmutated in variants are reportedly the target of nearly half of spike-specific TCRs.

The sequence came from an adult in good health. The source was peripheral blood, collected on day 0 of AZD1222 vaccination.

CDR3 amino acids: CATSPGLAPEQFF. As DNA, the CDR3 is TGTGCCACCAGCCCGGGACTAGCGCCTGAGCAGTTCTTC. The genes are TRBV24-1 and TRBJ2-1; 10 positions match TRBD2. The CDR3 is 13 residues long. Unmatched junction bases numbered 5, after V lost 7 bases and J lost 9 bases. Germline V gene sequence: CDR1 KGHDR, CDR2 SFDVKD.